The 21 T cell receptor beta chains below were found in one sample sequenced in a study of blood T cell repertoires in COVID-19. Method: immunoSEQ multiplex PCR; TCRdb's copy keeps in-frame clones and lacks some. The table includes 250,000 to 350,000 clones, around 87% detected once. Material for sequencing was peripheral blood. These receptors originate from a woman aged 45-65 years who had recovered from COVID-19.

The gene calls are TRBV18 and TRBJ1-2; 7 positions agree with TRBD1. Germline assignment: CDR1 KGHSH and CDR2 LQKENI. The length of the CDR3 is 16 residues. With V trimmed by 4 bases and J by 8 bases, 16 bases remained unmatched. The CDR3 reads CASSRDYRDSEGGYTF. The CDR3 bases are TGTGCCAGCTCACGAGACTACCGGGACAGCGAAGGCGGCTACACCTTC.

The chain recombines TRBV24-1 with TRBJ1-2; 8 bases align to TRBD1. This CDR3 has 16 residues. J gave up 6 bases and V 2 bases, and 10 bases lay outside the gene matches. Per germline, CDR1 KGHDR and CDR2 SFDVKD. CDR3 sequence reads: CATSDSWQGARDGYTF. Here the CDR3 DNA reads TGTGCCACCAGTGATTCATGGCAGGGGGCTAGGGATGGCTACACCTTC.

For this clone: Relative to the germline gene, one junction end is altered; a read error may explain this. The chain carries TRBV30 and TRBJ1-2; the D is unclear. The CDR3 is 12 residues long. CDR1 is GTSNPN, CDR2 SVGIG, per germline (reference sequence). In nucleotides, the CDR3 is TGTGCCTGGAGTGTTGGGCAGGATGGCTACATCTTC. Amino acids: CAWSVGQDGYIF.

CDR3 sequence reads: CASSQVQGTEAFF. CDR3 coding DNA: TGTGCCAGCAGCCAAGTTCAGGGTACTGAAGCTTTCTTT. This sequence joins TRBV3-1 (or the pseudogene TRBV3-2) and TRBJ1-1; D might be TRBD1 (5 bases). The CDR3 loop spans 13 amino acids. Trimming left V 1 base short and J 5 bases short, with 8 bases between. Germline V gene sequence: CDR1 LGHDT, CDR2 YNNKEL (reference sequence).

The genes are TRBV7-8 and TRBJ2-1, with 10 bases fitting TRBD2. There are 14 residues in the CDR3. Trimming removed 1 base from V and 12 bases from J; junction bases left unmatched: 6. The germline V gene encodes CDR1 SGHVS and CDR2 FQNEAQ. CDR3 protein: CASSLDLAGVRQFF. CDR3 DNA: TGTGCCAGCAGCTTAGACCTAGCGGGAGTTAGGCAGTTCTTC.

The rearrangement joins TRBV29-1 to TRBJ2-1; TRBD1 agrees at 8 bases. The CDR3 contains 12 residues. The J segment lost 6 bases and the V segment lost 4 bases, leaving 2 bases of the junction unmatched. Per germline, CDR1 SQVTM and CDR2 ANQGSEA. The CDR3 region has the DNA TGCAGCGTTGGGACAGGGAGCAATGAGCAGTTCTTC. Protein product: CSVGTGSNEQFF.

This chain links TRBV7-2 with TRBJ2-3; TRBD2 agrees at 7 bases. The germline CDR1 and CDR2 sequences are SGHTA and FQGNSA. The ends lost 0 bases at V and 0 bases at J; junction bases unmatched: 6. This CDR3 has 17 residues. The CDR3 bases are TGTGCCAGCAGCTTAGCGCTGGGGGGGGGAAGCACAGATACGCAGTATTTT. Its translation: CASSLALGGGSTDTQYF.

This clone was detected only once. The gene calls are TRBV4-3 and TRBJ2-5; perhaps TRBD1 as D (6 bases). V was shortened by 0 bases and J by 2 bases, with 10 bases between the two germline ends. The CDR3 has 15 residues. CDR1 LGHNA and CDR2 YSLEER come from the germline V gene. The CDR3 protein is CASSQEIQGQETQYF. For the CDR3, the DNA is TGCGCCAGCAGCCAAGAAATCCAGGGGCAAGAGACCCAGTACTTC.

This sequence joins TRBV29-1 and TRBJ1-1; 8 bases align to TRBD1. The V and J ends lost 7 bases and 2 bases, in that order; junction bases with no gene match: 6. The CDR3 has 13 amino acids. Germline V gene data show CDR1 as SQVTM and CDR2 as ANQGSEA. The CDR3 loop reads CSATGQVNTEAFF. In nucleotides, the CDR3 is TGCAGCGCCACGGGACAGGTTAACACTGAAGCTTTCTTT.

The V and J genes are TRBV5-1 and TRBJ1-6; the D gene is possibly TRBD1 (5 bases). This CDR3 is built from 15 residues. V was clipped by 0 bases and J by 8 bases, with 12 bases between them. The germline V gene encodes CDR1 SGHRS and CDR2 YFSETQ. The CDR3 spells CASSLDPGRDSPLHF. The CDR3 nucleotides are TGCGCCAGCAGCTTGGATCCAGGGAGGGATTCACCCCTCCACTTT. Variable domain in full (rest from reference TRBV5-1 and TRBJ1-6): KAGVTQTPRYLIKTRGQQVTLSCSPISGHRSVSWYQQTPGQGLQFLFEYFSETQRNKGNFPGRFSGRQFSNSRSEMNVSTLELGDSALYLCASSLDPGRDSPLHFGNGTRLTVT.

The chain has TRBV18 and TRBJ1-2; perhaps TRBD1 as D (5 bases). V was pared by 3 bases and J by 5 bases, with 19 bases between. CDR1 KGHSH and CDR2 LQKENI come from the germline V gene. The CDR3 covers 16 residues. Written as DNA, the CDR3 is TGTGCCAGCTCACCCCTAGGGGTCGGAGTGAAGTATGGCTACACCTTC. Translation gives CASSPLGVGVKYGYTF.

The V and J genes are TRBV5-1 and TRBJ2-5; perhaps TRBD2 as D (6 bases). The CDR3 contains 14 residues. V lost 0 bases and J 5 bases, leaving 11 bases between the germline ends. Germline values: CDR1 SGHRS, CDR2 YFSETQ. The CDR3 nucleotides read TGCGCCAGCAGCTTGGGGGTCCGGGAGGAGACCCAGTACTTC. Amino acids: CASSLGVREETQYF.

CDR3 loop: CASRETERQFF. The DNA for the CDR3 is TGTGCCAGCAGGGAGACGGAGCGGCAGTTCTTC. The chain is built from TRBV2 and TRBJ2-1; D unresolved. Trimming stripped 6 bases from V and 12 bases from J, with 12 bases between. Germline CDR1 SNHLY, CDR2 FYNNEI. The CDR3 contains 11 residues.

CDR3 in DNA: TGTGCCAGCAGTTTTTTCCAGGGAAGTATGAACACTGAAGCTTTCTTT. It encodes CASSFFQGSMNTEAFF. The chain combines TRBV28 with TRBJ1-1; D possibly corresponds to TRBD1 (5 bases). The V gene's germline CDR1 is MDHEN and CDR2 SYDVKM. The CDR3 contains 16 residues. Trimming shortened V by 3 bases and J by 0 bases, and 14 bases separated the two germline ends.

The chain couples TRBV4-3 to TRBJ2-1; maybe TRBD2 (6 bases). The CDR3 loop spans 15 amino acids. The ends were cut back, 1 base at V and 6 bases at J, with 13 bases in the middle. CDR1 LGHNA and CDR2 YSLEER come from the germline V gene. The CDR3 is CASSQAGEASNEQFF. The CDR3 coding sequence is TGCGCCAGCAGCCAAGCGGGGGAAGCGAGCAATGAGCAGTTCTTC.

V usage is TRBV7-9 and J usage is TRBJ1-4; perhaps TRBD1 as D (6 bases). The length of the CDR3 is 16 residues. V shed 5 bases and J shed 6 bases, with 19 bases lying between them. Germline V gene sequence: CDR1 SEHNR, CDR2 FQNEAQ (reference sequence). The CDR3: CASSPGAGATYEKLFF. The CDR3 nucleotides read TGTGCCAGCAGCCCCGGGGCGGGGGCGACGTATGAAAAACTGTTTTTT. Full variable domain (outside the CDR3, taken from reference TRBV7-9 and TRBJ1-4): DTGVSQNPRHKITKRGQNVTFRCDPISEHNRLYWYRQTLGQGPEFLTYFQNEAQLEKSRLLSDRFSAERPKGSFSTLEIQRTEQGDSAMYLCASSPGAGATYEKLFFGSGTQLSVL.

The count of this clone is one. This chain links TRBV4-3 with TRBJ1-2; D is undetermined. There are 14 residues in the CDR3. The germline gives CDR1 LGHNA, CDR2 YSLEER. V gave up 0 bases and J gave up 7 bases, with 12 bases separating them. CDR3 protein: CASSQDRGTSGYTF. The DNA for the CDR3 is TGCGCCAGCAGCCAAGATCGGGGTACGAGTGGCTACACCTTC.

The chain couples TRBV4-2 to TRBJ2-3; 7 nucleotides agree with TRBD2. CDR1 LGHNA and CDR2 YNFKEQ come from the germline V gene. V trimming: 4 bases; J trimming: 2 bases; junction bases outside the gene matches: 9. The CDR3 runs to 16 residues. CDR3 DNA sequence: TGTGCCAGCAGCCGGGGGAGGGAGGGAGCCACAGATACGCAGTATTTT. Its protein product is CASSRGREGATDTQYF.

This clone showed up many times. Here the CDR3 DNA reads TGCGCCAGCAGCCAAGCTGAAACTAGCCCGTTCTACGAGCAGTACTTC. This gives the protein CASSQAETSPFYEQYF. The chain couples TRBV4-3 to TRBJ2-7, with TRBD2 as a possible D gene (6 bases). Germline loops: CDR1 LGHNA, CDR2 YSLEER. The ends were cut back, 1 base at V and 3 bases at J, with 16 bases in the middle. This CDR3 is built from 16 residues.

This clone appeared a single time. V is TRBV2 and J is TRBJ2-2, with D possibly matching TRBD1 (5 bases). This CDR3 spans 14 amino acids. Germline V gives CDR1 SNHLY, CDR2 FYNNEI. Trimming removed 6 bases at V and 4 bases at J, with 12 bases between. The CDR3 coding sequence is TGTGCCAGCAGGGACAAACCAGTCACCGGGGAGCTGTTTTTT. Translation gives CASRDKPVTGELFF. Filled out from reference TRBV2 and TRBJ2-2, the complete variable domain reads EPEVTQTPSHQVTQMGQEVILRCVPISNHLYFYWYRQILGQKVEFLVSFYNNEISEKSEIFDDQFSVERPDGSNFTLKIRSTKLEDSAMYFCASRDKPVTGELFFGEGSRLTVL.

The chain has TRBV12-3 or TRBV12-4 and TRBJ1-2, with 7 bases fitting TRBD1. With 5 bases clipped from V and 7 bases from J, the junction kept 7 bases outside the gene matches. This CDR3 comprises 13 residues. CDR3 bases: TGTGCCAGCAGTCAAGACAGGGTCGCTGGCTACACCTTC. Encoded protein: CASSQDRVAGYTF.